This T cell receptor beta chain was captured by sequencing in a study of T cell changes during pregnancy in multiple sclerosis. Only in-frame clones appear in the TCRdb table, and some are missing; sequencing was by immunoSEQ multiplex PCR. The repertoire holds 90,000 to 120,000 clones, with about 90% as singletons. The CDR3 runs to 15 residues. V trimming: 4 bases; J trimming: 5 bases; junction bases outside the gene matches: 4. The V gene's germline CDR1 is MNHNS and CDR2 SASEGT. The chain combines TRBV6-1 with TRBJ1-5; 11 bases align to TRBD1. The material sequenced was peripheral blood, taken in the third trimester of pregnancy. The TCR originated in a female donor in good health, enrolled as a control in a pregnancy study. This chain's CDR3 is CASSARTGGHQPQHF. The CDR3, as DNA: TGTGCCAGCAGTGCGCGGACAGGGGGCCATCAGCCCCAGCATTTT.